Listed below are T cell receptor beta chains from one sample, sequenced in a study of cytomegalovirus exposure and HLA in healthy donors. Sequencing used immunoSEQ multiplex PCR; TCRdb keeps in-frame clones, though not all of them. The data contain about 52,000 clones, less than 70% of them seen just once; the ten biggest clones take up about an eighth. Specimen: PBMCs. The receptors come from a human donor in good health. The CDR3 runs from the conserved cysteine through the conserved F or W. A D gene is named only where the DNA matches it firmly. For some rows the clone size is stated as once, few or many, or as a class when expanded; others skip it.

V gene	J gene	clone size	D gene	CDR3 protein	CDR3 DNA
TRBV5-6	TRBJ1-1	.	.	CASSLLTLGAEAFF	TGTGCCAGCAGCTTGCTGACCCTAGGCGCTGAAGCTTTCTTT
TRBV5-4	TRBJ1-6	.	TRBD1	CASSITGQGLNSPLHF	TGTGCCAGCAGCATAACGGGACAGGGGCTTAATTCACCCCTCCACTTT
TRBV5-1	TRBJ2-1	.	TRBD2	CASSLGRQREAGNEQFF	TGCGCCAGCAGCTTGGGTCGGCAGCGGGAGGCGGGGAATGAGCAGTTCTTC
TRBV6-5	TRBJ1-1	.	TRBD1	CASSRGQNTEAFF	TGTGCCAGCAGCAGGGGGCAGAACACTGAAGCTTTCTTT
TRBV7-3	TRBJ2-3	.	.	CSSSSTRNTQYF	TGTTCCAGCAGCTCAACTAGAAATACGCAGTATTTT
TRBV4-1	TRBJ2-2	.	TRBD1	CASSRGQGPTGELFF	TGCGCCAGCAGCCGGGGACAGGGCCCGACCGGGGAGCTGTTTTTT
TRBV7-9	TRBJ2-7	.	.	CSSSSRDYEQYF	TGTTCCAGCAGCTCCAGGGACTACGAGCAGTACTTC
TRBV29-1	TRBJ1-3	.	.	CSVRDGGSGNTIYF	TGCAGCGTCAGGGACGGAGGGTCTGGAAACACCATATATTTT
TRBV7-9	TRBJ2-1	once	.	CASSPPEGNEQFF	TGTGCCAGCAGCCCCCCCGAGGGCAATGAGCAGTTCTTC
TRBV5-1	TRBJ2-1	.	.	CASSLGQGLNNEQFF	TGCGCCAGCAGCTTAGGACAGGGACTAAACAATGAGCAGTTCTTC
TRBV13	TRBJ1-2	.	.	CASSSRGNFDGMIGYTF	TGTGCCAGCAGCTCCAGGGGAAATTTCGATGGAATGATTGGCTACACCTTC
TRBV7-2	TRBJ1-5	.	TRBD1	CASSSTGGYSNQPQHF	TGTGCCAGCAGCTCTACAGGGGGCTATAGCAATCAGCCCCAGCATTTT
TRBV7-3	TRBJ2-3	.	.	CASSFSRGGSTDTQYF	TGTGCCAGCAGCTTCTCTAGGGGGGGGAGCACAGATACGCAGTATTTT
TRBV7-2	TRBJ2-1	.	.	CASSLAGGRIDEQFF	TGTGCCAGCAGCTTAGCGGGGGGGCGTATCGATGAGCAGTTCTTC
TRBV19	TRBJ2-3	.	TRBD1	CASTPDRVGTDTQYF	TGTGCCAGTACCCCGGACAGGGTCGGCACAGATACGCAGTATTTT
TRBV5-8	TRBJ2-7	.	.	CASRHSASSYEQYF	TGTGCCAGCAGGCATTCAGCGAGCTCCTACGAGCAGTACTTC
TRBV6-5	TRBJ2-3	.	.	CASSPWTDTGGTQYF	TGTGCCAGCAGTCCGTGGACAGACACCGGAGGTACGCAGTATTTT
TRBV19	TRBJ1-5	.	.	CASSIGPGQRDQPQHF	TGTGCCAGTAGTATAGGCCCGGGACAACGGGATCAGCCCCAGCATTTT
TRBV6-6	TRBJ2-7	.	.	CASSYVPGGPTYEQYF	TGTGCCAGCAGTTACGTTCCCGGGGGGCCAACCTACGAGCAGTACTTC
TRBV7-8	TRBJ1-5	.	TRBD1	CASSLTGGNQPQHF	TGTGCCAGCAGCTTGACAGGGGGAAATCAGCCCCAGCATTTT
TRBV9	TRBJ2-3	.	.	CASSRSPTDTQYF	TGTGCCAGCAGCCGGTCCCCAACAGATACGCAGTATTTT
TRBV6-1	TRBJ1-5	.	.	CASRTNEAYNQPQHF	TGTGCCAGCAGGACGAATGAGGCATATAATCAGCCCCAGCATTTT
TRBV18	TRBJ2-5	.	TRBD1	CASSNTGDQETQYF	TGTGCCAGCTCCAACACAGGGGATCAAGAGACCCAGTACTTC
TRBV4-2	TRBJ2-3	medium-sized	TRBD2	CASSPHGGFSTDTQYF	TGTGCCAGCAGCCCACACGGGGGGTTTTCCACAGATACGCAGTATTTT
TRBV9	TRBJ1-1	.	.	CASSSDRNTEAFF	TGTGCCAGCAGCTCGGACAGGAACACTGAAGCTTTCTTT
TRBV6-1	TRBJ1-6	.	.	CASSEISPGSPLHF	TGTGCCAGCAGTGAAATATCACCAGGGTCGCCCCTCCACTTT
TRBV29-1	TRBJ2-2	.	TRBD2	CSAGGLAGGELFF	TGCAGCGCCGGGGGACTAGCGGGCGGGGAGCTGTTTTTT
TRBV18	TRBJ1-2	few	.	CASSDRDRPNYGYTF	TGTGCCAGCTCAGACCGTGACAGGCCAAACTATGGCTACACCTTC
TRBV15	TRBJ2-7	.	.	CATRRDGNEQYF	TGTGCCACCAGGAGAGACGGGAACGAGCAGTACTTC
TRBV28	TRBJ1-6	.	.	CASSSLGGYNSPLHF	TGTGCCAGCAGCTCGTTAGGGGGTTATAATTCACCCCTCCACTTT
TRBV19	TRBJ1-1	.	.	CASSIRVAGIRTEAFF	TGTGCCAGTAGTATCCGGGTCGCGGGAATACGGACTGAAGCTTTCTTT
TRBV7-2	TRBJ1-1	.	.	CASSLVSGDTEAFF	TGTGCCAGCAGCTTAGTATCCGGGGACACTGAAGCTTTCTTT
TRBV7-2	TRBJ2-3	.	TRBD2	CASSLGGGAIDTQYF	TGTGCCAGCAGCTTAGGCGGGGGGGCCATAGATACGCAGTATTTT
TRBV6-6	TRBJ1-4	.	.	CASKQGGSNEKLFF	TGTGCCAGCAAACAGGGAGGGTCTAATGAAAAACTGTTTTTT
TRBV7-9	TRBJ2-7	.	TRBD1	CASSLPGQGRYEQYF	TGTGCCAGCAGCTTACCGGGACAGGGGAGGTACGAGCAGTACTTC
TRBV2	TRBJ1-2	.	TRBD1	CASRAGTGGYGYTF	TGTGCCAGCAGAGCCGGGACAGGGGGTTATGGCTACACCTTC
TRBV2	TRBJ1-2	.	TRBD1	CASSGGTGGPNYGYTF	TGTGCCAGCAGTGGGGGGACAGGGGGCCCAAACTATGGCTACACCTTC
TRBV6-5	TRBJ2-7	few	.	CASRRGLWEHEQYF	TGTGCCAGCAGGAGGGGACTTTGGGAGCACGAGCAGTACTTC
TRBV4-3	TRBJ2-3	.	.	CASSQDQGRVDTQYF	TGCGCCAGCAGCCAAGATCAGGGGAGGGTAGATACGCAGTATTTT
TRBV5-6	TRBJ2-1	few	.	CASSLSLGALSNEQFF	TGTGCCAGCAGCTTGTCTCTGGGGGCGCTGAGCAATGAGCAGTTCTTC
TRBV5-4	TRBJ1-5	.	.	CASSLQGSNQPQHF	TGTGCCAGCAGCTTGCAGGGGAGCAATCAGCCCCAGCATTTT